Included here is one T cell receptor beta chain sequence, with context. What this receptor recognizes is not known. Base qualities are missing; no much larger clone stands one base away. For the CD8 naive samples, CD45RO-negative cells were positively selected for CCR7, yielding a CD45RA+CCR7+ population from which TemRA cells were excluded. The donors were healthy, HIV-negative adults who had no recently reported acute infections or vaccinations. Every donor was a Caucasian adult residing in Nashville, Tennessee, USA. Blood was obtained by leukapheresis, after which PBMCs were separated by Ficoll-Histopaque density gradient centrifugation and cryopreserved in liquid nitrogen vapor phase. Analytical flow cytometry was used to check the purity and quantity of every magnetically sorted T cell population. Genomic DNA was isolated from each sorted fraction and quantified by UV absorbance on a Nanodrop 2000c.

Using the deep immunoSEQ assay, multiplex PCR amplified TCR CDR3 regions from genomic DNA. Extracted genomic DNA from each cell subset was spread evenly across all wells of several immunoSEQ 96-well plates, with each plate serving as a replicate. For sorted subsets, each replicate PCR was loaded with 200 ng genomic DNA, equivalent to 30,000 or so T cell genomes. The purified libraries were quantified using a Qubit 3.0 fluorometer, sized with a Bioanalyzer 2100, and then quantified again using the KAPA Library Quantification kit. Each immunoSEQ 96-well plate was sequenced on its own single-read 150-cycle Illumina NextSeq 550 flow cell. In the source study's methods: Because the immunoSEQ output included only junctional sequences and no quality scores, the filtering could not be the same as the filtering used for full-length reads. To assign V/J genes and CDR3, sequences were annotated against IMGT germline references using PyIR, a Python wrapper for IgBLAST v1.9. Reads with weak V/J assignments (E-value above 1e-6), missing CDR3, stop codons, out-of-frame junctions, or ambiguous translated residues were removed. V3J clonotypes were defined by identical inferred V gene, J gene, and CDR3 amino acid sequence. To compute the percentage overlap between repertoires, the number of shared unique clonotypes was divided by the size of the smaller repertoire. Repertoire richness was assessed with RTK rarefaction, the Chao1 estimator, and Recon v2.1 estimates of unobserved clonotypes. Generation probabilities were computed with OLGA for all TCRbeta clonotypes obtained by the gDNA method from four donors. In TCRdb, the immuneACCESS table is reduced to in-frame sequences with V and J assigned. These tables do not hold every clone; where another copy was compared, an unresolved V gene accounts for under half, and the others remain unexplained. Clone size and V and J calls were adopted from that table, with D and trimming inferred from the DNA. This sample holds around 1.9 million clones; 93% were observed only once. The ten largest account for approximately 1.7% of the sample.

This sample was taken from a study of shared clonotypes between healthy human individuals (dated by TCRdb to about 2020). Regarding the study in general: A couple of women and a few men aged 18 to 49 years were included in the cohort. Per donor, three plates each were used for CD4 naive and CD4 memory, two for CD8 naive, and one for CD8 memory. The study deeply sequenced blood TCR repertoires of several healthy adults to estimate repertoire size and the extent of clonotype sharing between individuals. Libraries were prepared and TCR repertoires were sequenced by different laboratories using diverse techniques, in order to increase sequencing depth and limit assay-specific biases. Per donor, leukapheresis produced somewhere between about 0.8 and 9 billion PBMCs. The paper as a whole reports these results and caveats: Compared with non-shared clonotypes, the clonotypes found in all four sorted-subset donors had higher generation probabilities. Sampling was restricted to blood, and TCR repertoires in tissues likely differ from the TCR repertoires found in blood. About 5% of naive CD4, 3.5% of naive CD8, roughly 2.5% of memory CD4, and approximately 0.4% of memory CD8 clonotypes were shared across several donors. Based on pairwise subsampling, the degree of clonotype sharing among donors was expected to be affected by sequencing depth. The small number of donors limited the genetic and exposure-history diversity represented. Rarefaction of sorted-subset datasets indicated incomplete sequencing despite the large sequencing depth. Larger estimated clonotype richness was generally found for naive subsets than for memory subsets.

The CDR3 measures 15 amino acids from cysteine to phenylalanine. Only CDR3 DNA remains: 45 bases, in frame from the first base. The trim is 5 bases for V and 2 bases for J, with a gap of 13 bases between the germline ends. The germline V gene (reference sequence) supplies CDR1 SGHKS and CDR2 YYEKEE. This receptor was identified in a man between 18 and 29 years old in good health. Some clones in this sample may be carry-over from other donors' samples. The rearrangement joined TRBV5-5 to TRBJ1-4, with the D segment identity uncertain. The sequencing sample was made of naive CD8+ T cells from PBMCs. This specimen's cell subset or site label, interpreted: CD45RA+CCR7+. The CDR3 sequence is CASRLSLATNEKLFF. The bases are TGTGCCAGCAGGCTATCCCTCGCGACTAATGAAAAACTGTTTTTT.